The clone carrying this T cell receptor beta chain is a singleton in its sample. Germline V gene sequence: CDR1 SGHVS, CDR2 FQNEAQ. Unmatched junction bases numbered 5, after V lost 4 bases and J lost 6 bases. CDR3 length equals 15 residues. These data come from a study of control samples from healthy donors and cancer patients. Clones were sequenced by immunoSEQ multiplex PCR, and TCRdb holds only the in-frame ones, with some missing. The table shows about 150,000 clones, with about 93% occurring only once. The chain uses TRBV7-8 and TRBJ1-5; TRBD1 agrees at 11 bases. The sample comprised blood. This TCR came from a man in his fifties in good health. The CDR3 spells CASSSGQGAGQPQHF. The CDR3 DNA reads TGTGCCAGCAGCTCCGGACAGGGGGCTGGTCAGCCCCAGCATTTT.